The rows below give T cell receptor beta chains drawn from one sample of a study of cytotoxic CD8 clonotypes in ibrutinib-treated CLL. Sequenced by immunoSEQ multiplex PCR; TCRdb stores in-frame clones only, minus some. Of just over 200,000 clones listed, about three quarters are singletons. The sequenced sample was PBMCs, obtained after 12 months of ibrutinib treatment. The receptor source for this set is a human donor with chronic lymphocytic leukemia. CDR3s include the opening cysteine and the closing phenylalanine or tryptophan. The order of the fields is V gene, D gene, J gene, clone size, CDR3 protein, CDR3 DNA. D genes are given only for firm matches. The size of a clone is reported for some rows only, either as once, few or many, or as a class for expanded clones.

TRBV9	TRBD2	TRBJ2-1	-	CASSVYSAGATYNEQFF	TGTGCCAGCAGCGTCTACTCCGCGGGAGCAACCTACAATGAGCAGTTCTTC
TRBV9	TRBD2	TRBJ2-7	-	CASSVDSGGDSPYEQYF	TGTGCCAGCAGCGTAGATTCTGGGGGGGACTCCCCCTACGAGCAGTACTTC
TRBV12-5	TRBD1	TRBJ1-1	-	CASGWGTGMAFF	TGTGCTAGTGGTTGGGGGACAGGGATGGCTTTCTTT
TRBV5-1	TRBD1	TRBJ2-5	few	CASSREGAEQETQYF	TGTGCCAGCAGCAGAGAGGGGGCAGAGCAAGAGACCCAGTACTTC
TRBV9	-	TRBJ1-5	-	CASSPRPTGNQPQHF	TGTGCCAGCAGCCCCCGCCCAACAGGGAATCAGCCCCAGCATTTT
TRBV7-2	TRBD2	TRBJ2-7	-	CASSLSTSGRYYEQYF	TGTGCCAGCAGCTTATCGACTAGCGGGAGGTACTACGAGCAGTACTTC
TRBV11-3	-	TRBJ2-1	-	CASSLDSNEQFF	TGTGCCAGCAGCTTGGACAGCAATGAGCAGTTCTTC
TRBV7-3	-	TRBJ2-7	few	CASSPQGGSYEQYF	TGTGCCAGCAGCCCACAGGGAGGATCCTACGAGCAGTACTTC
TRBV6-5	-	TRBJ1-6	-	CASSYWQGDNSPLHF	TGTGCCAGCAGTTACTGGCAGGGAGATAATTCACCCCTCCACTTT
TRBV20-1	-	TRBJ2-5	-	CSKSLQETQYF	TGCAGTAAATCCCTCCAAGAGACCCAGTACTTC
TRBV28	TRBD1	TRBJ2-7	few	CASSFRQGGEQYF	TGTGCCAGCAGTTTCCGACAGGGGGGCGAGCAGTACTTC
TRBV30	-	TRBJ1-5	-	CAWSVFLSNQPQHF	TGTGCCTGGAGTGTGTTTCTTAGCAATCAGCCCCAGCATTTT
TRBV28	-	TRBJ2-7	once	CASRGGTRSYEQYF	TGTGCCAGCAGGGGGGGCACAAGAAGCTACGAGCAGTACTTC
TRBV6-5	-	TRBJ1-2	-	CASSYSRGSSGYTF	TGTGCCAGCAGTTACTCGCGGGGTAGTAGTGGCTACACCTTC
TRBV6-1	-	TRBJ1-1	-	CASSVRKGFGTEAFF	TGTGCCAGCAGTGTTCGAAAGGGGTTCGGCACTGAAGCTTTCTTT
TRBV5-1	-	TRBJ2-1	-	CASSLGFSDEQFF	TGCGCCAGCAGCTTGGGATTTTCGGATGAGCAGTTCTTC
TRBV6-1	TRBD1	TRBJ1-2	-	CASSERARGQSGYTF	TGTGCCAGCAGTGAAAGAGCCAGGGGGCAGTCTGGCTACACCTTC
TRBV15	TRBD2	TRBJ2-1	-	CATSGLAGPYNEQFF	TGTGCCACCAGCGGACTAGCGGGGCCCTACAATGAGCAGTTCTTC
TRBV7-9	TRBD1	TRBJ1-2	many	CASSSDRLDGYTF	TGTGCCAGCAGCTCGGACAGGCTAGATGGCTACACCTTC
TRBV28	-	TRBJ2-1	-	CASSEARGVPHNEQFF	TGTGCCAGCAGTGAGGCTCGGGGAGTCCCCCACAATGAGCAGTTCTTC
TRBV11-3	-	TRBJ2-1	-	CASSSRGQSYNEQFF	TGTGCCAGCAGCTCTCGGGGGCAGTCCTACAATGAGCAGTTCTTC
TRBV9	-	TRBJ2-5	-	CASSVGVEETQYF	TGTGCCAGCAGCGTAGGCGTAGAAGAGACCCAGTACTTC
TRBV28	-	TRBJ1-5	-	CASRIGFNQPQHF	TGTGCCAGCAGGATAGGGTTTAATCAGCCCCAGCATTTT
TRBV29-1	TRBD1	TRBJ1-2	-	CSGRQGGGYTF	TGCAGCGGCCGACAGGGAGGTGGCTACACCTTC
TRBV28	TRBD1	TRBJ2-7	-	CASSPNRGLREQYF	TGTGCCAGCAGTCCCAACAGGGGGCTGCGCGAGCAGTACTTC
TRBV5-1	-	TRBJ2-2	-	CASSRQGTRSGELFF	TGCGCCAGCAGCCGGCAGGGGACTCGAAGCGGGGAGCTGTTTTTT
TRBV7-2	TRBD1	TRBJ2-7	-	CASSIAGGPHEQYF	TGTGCCAGCAGCATAGCAGGGGGCCCCCACGAGCAGTACTTC
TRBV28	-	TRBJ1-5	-	CASSSPILGGGRSNQPQHF	TGTGCCAGCAGTTCCCCGATTCTGGGCGGGGGTCGTAGCAATCAGCCCCAGCATTTT
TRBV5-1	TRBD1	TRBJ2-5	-	CASSLQGTGGRETQYF	TGCGCCAGCAGCTTGCAGGGTACAGGGGGAAGAGAGACCCAGTACTTC
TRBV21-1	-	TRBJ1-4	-	CASSEDREGNEKLFF	TGTGCCAGCAGCGAGGACAGGGAAGGGAATGAAAAACTGTTTTTT
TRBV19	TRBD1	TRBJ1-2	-	CASSRTGDWNYGYTF	TGTGCCAGTAGTAGAACAGGGGATTGGAACTATGGCTACACCTTC
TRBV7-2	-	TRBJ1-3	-	CASSPFFDTIYF	TGTGCCAGCAGCCCCTTCTTCGACACCATATATTTT
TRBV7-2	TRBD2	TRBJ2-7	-	CASSLGLAGGPYEQYF	TGTGCCAGCAGCTTAGGGCTAGCGGGAGGGCCGTACGAGCAGTACTTC
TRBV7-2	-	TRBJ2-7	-	CASSTDRSSYEQYF	TGTGCCAGCAGCACCGACAGGTCTTCCTACGAGCAGTACTTC
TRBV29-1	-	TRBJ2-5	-	CSSAGTSETQYF	TGCAGCTCGGCCGGGACATCAGAGACCCAGTACTTC
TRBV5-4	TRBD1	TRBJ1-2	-	CASSSGQGFFYGYTF	TGTGCCAGCAGCTCCGGACAGGGCTTCTTCTATGGCTACACCTTC
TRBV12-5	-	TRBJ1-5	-	CASGQELRGGQPQHF	TGTGCTAGTGGTCAGGAGCTGAGGGGGGGGCAGCCCCAGCATTTT
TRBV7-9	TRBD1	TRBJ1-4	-	CASSPGTATNEKLFF	TGTGCCAGCAGCCCAGGGACAGCAACTAATGAAAAACTGTTTTTT
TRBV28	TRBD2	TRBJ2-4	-	CASTISGRDKNIQYF	TGTGCCAGCACCATAAGCGGGAGGGACAAAAACATTCAGTACTTC
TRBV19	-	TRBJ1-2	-	CASSSTGAGAKGYGYTF	TGTGCCAGTAGTTCTACAGGTGCAGGTGCAAAAGGTTATGGCTACACCTTC
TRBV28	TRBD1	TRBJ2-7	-	CASSSDRGKQYF	TGTGCCAGCAGTTCCGACAGGGGAAAGCAGTACTTC
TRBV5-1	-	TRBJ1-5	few	CASSSGGDQPQHF	TGCGCCAGCAGCTCGGGGGGCGACCAGCCCCAGCATTTT
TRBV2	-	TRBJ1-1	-	CASSAERQANTEAFF	TGTGCCAGCAGTGCTGAGAGACAGGCGAACACTGAAGCTTTCTTT
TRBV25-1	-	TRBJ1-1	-	CASSESADLNTEAFF	TGTGCCAGCAGTGAATCGGCGGACCTGAACACTGAAGCTTTCTTT
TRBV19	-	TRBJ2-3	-	CASSVRVLSVDTQYF	TGTGCCAGTAGTGTTCGGGTCCTTTCGGTAGATACGCAGTATTTT
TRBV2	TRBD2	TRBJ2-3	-	CASGGLAGAPDTQYF	TGTGCCAGCGGAGGACTAGCGGGAGCCCCAGATACGCAGTATTTT
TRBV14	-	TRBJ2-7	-	CASSEITGSYEQYF	TGTGCCAGCAGCGAAATTACAGGGAGCTACGAGCAGTACTTC
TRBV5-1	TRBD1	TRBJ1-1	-	CASSLHGTAINEAFF	TGCGCCAGCAGCTTGCACGGGACAGCAATCAATGAAGCTTTCTTT
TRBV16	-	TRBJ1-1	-	CASSQLVGPATEAFF	TGTGCCAGCAGCCAATTGGTCGGCCCCGCCACTGAAGCTTTCTTT
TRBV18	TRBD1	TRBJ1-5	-	CASAEQGASNQPQHF	TGTGCCAGCGCCGAACAGGGGGCGAGCAATCAGCCCCAGCATTTT
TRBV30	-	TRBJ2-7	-	CAWTGPGLTYEQYF	TGTGCCTGGACCGGTCCGGGACTTACCTACGAGCAGTACTTC
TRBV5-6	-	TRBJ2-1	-	CASSLDPGNEQFF	TGTGCCAGCAGCTTGGACCCGGGGAATGAGCAGTTCTTC